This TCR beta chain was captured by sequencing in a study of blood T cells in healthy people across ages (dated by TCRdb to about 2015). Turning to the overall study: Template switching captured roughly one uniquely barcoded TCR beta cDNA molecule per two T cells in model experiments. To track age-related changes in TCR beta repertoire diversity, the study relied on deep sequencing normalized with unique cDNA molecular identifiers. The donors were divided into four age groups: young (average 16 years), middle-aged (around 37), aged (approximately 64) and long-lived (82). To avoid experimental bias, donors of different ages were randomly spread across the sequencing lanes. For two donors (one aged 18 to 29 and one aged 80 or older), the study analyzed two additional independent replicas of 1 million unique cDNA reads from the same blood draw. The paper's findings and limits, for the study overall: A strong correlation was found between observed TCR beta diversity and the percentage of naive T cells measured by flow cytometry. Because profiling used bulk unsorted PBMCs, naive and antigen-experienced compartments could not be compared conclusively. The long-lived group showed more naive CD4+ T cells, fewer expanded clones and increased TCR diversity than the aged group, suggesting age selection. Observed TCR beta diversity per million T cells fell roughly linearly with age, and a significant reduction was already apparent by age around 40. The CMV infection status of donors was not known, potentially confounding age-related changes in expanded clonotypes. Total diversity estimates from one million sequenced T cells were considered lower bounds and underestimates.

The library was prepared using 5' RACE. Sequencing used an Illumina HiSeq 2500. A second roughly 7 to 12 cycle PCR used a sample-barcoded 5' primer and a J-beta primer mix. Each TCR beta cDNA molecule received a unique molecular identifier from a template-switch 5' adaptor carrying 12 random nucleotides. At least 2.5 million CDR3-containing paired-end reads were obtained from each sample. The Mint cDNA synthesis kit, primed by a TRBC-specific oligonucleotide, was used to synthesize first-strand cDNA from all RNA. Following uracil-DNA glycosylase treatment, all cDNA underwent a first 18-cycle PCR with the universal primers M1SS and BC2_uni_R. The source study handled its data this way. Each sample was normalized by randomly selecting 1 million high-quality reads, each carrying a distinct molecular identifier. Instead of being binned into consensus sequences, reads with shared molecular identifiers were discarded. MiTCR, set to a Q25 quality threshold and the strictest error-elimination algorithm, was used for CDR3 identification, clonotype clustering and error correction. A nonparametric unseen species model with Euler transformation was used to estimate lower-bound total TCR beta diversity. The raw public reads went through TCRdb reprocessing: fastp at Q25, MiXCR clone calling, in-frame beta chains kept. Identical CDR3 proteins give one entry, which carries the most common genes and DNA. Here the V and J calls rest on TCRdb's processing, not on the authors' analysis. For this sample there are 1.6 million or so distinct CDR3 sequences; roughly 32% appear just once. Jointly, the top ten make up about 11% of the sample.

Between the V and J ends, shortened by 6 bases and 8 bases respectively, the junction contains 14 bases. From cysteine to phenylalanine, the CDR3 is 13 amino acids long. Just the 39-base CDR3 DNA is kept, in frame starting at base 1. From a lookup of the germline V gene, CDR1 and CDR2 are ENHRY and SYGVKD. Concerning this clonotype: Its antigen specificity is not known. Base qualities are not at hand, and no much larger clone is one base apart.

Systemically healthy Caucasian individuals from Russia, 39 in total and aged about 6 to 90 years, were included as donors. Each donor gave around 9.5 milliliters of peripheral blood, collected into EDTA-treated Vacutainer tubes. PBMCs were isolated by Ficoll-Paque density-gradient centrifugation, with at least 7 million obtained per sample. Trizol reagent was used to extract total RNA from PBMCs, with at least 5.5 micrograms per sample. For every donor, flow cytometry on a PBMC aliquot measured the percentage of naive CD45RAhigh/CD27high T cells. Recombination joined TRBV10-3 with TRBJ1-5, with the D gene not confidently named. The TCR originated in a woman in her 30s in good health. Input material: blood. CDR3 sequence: CAISYDPSEPQHF. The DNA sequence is TGTGCCATCAGCTACGATCCTTCTGAGCCCCAGCATTTT.